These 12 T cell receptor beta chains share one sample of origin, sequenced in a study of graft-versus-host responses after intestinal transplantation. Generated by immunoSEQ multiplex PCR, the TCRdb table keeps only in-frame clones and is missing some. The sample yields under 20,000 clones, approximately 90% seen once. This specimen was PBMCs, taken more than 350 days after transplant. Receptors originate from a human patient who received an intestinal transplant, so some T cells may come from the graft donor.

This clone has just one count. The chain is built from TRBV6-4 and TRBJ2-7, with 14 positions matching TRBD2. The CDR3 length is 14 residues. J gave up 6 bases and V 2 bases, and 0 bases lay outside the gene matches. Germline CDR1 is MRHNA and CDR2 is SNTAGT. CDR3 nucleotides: TGTGCCAGCAGTGACGGGACTAGCGGGAGCGAGCAGTACTTC. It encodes CASSDGTSGSEQYF.

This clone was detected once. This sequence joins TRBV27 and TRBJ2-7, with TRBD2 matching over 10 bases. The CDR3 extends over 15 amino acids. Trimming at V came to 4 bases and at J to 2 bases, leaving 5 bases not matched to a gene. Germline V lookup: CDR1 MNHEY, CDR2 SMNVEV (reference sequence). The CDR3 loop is CASSSLAGLPYEQYF. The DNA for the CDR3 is TGTGCCAGCAGTTCACTAGCGGGACTCCCCTACGAGCAGTACTTC.

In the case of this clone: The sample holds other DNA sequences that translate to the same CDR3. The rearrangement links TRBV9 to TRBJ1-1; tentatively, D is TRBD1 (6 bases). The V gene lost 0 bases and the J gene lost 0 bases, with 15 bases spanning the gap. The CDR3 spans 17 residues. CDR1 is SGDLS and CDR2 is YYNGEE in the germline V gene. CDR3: CASSVGVGGNMNTEAFF. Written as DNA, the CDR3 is TGTGCCAGCAGCGTAGGGGTGGGGGGCAACATGAACACTGAAGCTTTCTTT.

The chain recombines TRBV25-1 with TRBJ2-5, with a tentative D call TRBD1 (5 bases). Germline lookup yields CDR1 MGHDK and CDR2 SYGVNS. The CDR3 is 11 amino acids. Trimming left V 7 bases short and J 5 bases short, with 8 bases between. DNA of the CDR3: TGTGCCAGCACAGGGATGGAGACCCAGTACTTC. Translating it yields CASTGMETQYF. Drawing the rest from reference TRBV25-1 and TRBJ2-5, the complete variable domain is EADIYQTPRYLVIGTGKKITLECSQTMGHDKMYWYQQDPGMELHLIHYSYGVNSTEKGDLSSESTVSRIRTEHFPLTLESARPSHTSQYLCASTGMETQYFGPGTRLLVL.

The DNA for the CDR3 is TGTGCCAGCAGTTTGGGAGGCGCGGGGGGCTACACCTTC. This translates into CASSLGGAGGYTF. The V gene is TRBV28, the J gene TRBJ1-2; D is undetermined. CDR3 length: 13 amino acids. The V gene's germline CDR1 is MDHEN and CDR2 SYDVKM. V lost 3 bases and J lost 8, with 13 bases in between.

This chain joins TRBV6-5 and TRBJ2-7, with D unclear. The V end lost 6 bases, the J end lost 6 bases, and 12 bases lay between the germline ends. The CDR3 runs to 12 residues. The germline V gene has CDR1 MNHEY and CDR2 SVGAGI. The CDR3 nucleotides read TGTGCCAGCAGCCCACCTCGCGGCGAGCAGTACTTC. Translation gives CASSPPRGEQYF.

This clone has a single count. The CDR3 DNA reads TGTGCCAGCAGTTACCTATCCGGTCCGGAGCAGTTCTTC. Translated, it gives CASSYLSGPEQFF. The V call is TRBV6-5, the J call TRBJ2-1; D is unclear. The CDR3 extends over 13 amino acids. The V gene's germline CDR1 is MNHEY and CDR2 SVGAGI. Deletions cut 2 bases from V and 10 bases from J, with 12 bases between.

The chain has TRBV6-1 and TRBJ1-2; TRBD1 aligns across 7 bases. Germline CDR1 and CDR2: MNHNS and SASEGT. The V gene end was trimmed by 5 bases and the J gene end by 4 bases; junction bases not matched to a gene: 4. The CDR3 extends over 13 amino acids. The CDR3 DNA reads TGTGCCAGCAGTCGGGACAGTCCCTATGGCTACACCTTC. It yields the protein CASSRDSPYGYTF.

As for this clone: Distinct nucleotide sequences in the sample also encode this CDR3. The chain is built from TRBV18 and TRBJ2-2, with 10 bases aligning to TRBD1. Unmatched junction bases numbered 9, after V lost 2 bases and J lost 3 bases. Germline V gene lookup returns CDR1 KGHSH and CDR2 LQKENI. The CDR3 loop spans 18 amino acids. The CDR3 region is CASSPVAGTGEYTGELFF. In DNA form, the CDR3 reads TGTGCCAGCTCACCAGTTGCCGGGACAGGGGAGTACACCGGGGAGCTGTTTTTT.

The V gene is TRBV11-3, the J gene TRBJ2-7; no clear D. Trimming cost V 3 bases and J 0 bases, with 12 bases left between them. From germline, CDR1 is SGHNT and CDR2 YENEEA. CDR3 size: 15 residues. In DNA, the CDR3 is TGTGCCAGCAGCTTGGACCCGGCCAGCTCCTACGAGCAGTACTTC. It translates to CASSLDPASSYEQYF. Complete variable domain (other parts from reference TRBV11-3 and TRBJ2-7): EAGVVQSPRYKIIEKKQPVAFWCNPISGHNTLYWYLQNLGQGPELLIRYENEEAVDDSQLPKDRFSAERLKGVDSTLKIQPAELGDSAVYLCASSLDPASSYEQYFGPGTRLTVT.

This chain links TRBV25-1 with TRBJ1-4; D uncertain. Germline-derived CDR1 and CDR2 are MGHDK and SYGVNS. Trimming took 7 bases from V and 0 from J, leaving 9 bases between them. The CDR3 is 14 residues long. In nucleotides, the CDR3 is TGTGCCAGCACCGGGCCGGCAACTAATGAAAAACTGTTTTTT. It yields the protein CASTGPATNEKLFF. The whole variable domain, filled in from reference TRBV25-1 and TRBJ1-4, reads EADIYQTPRYLVIGTGKKITLECSQTMGHDKMYWYQQDPGMELHLIHYSYGVNSTEKGDLSSESTVSRIRTEHFPLTLESARPSHTSQYLCASTGPATNEKLFFGSGTQLSVL.

This CDR3 reads CASRSLRGGPSEKLFF. The CDR3 DNA reads as TGTGCAAGTCGCTCTCTCCGGGGGGGCCCTAGTGAAAAACTGTTTTTT. The V call is TRBV12-2, the J call TRBJ1-4. TRBV12-2 is a recognized pseudogene. The CDR3 spans 16 residues.